This T cell receptor (beta chain) was sequenced for a study of post-analysis software for immune sequencing data. As for the study in general: Patients with relapsing-remitting, secondary progressive and progressive-relapsing multiple sclerosis courses were all represented.

Only a few counts were recorded for this clonotype. Its antigen remains unknown. The CDR3 spans 16 residues. Per the germline V gene, CDR1 is SEHNR and CDR2 is FQNEAQ (reference sequence). The trim removed 5 bases at V and 1 base at J, leaving 5 bases unmatched. Study results and caveats: TRBV5-6, TRBV5-1 and TRBV20-1 were among a few TRBV segments more frequent in patients than controls. The study found significantly lower normalized Chao1 diversity in multiple sclerosis patients than in controls.

cDNA libraries for TCR beta contained unique molecular identifiers. TCRdb re-analysed the PCR reads in MiXCR, keeping a single row per CDR3 protein. Here the sample spans fewer than 850,000 distinct CDR3 sequences, roughly 27% being singletons. The sequence derives from a girl aged 5 to 17 with multiple sclerosis. V gene TRBV7-9 combines with J gene TRBJ2-2; the match to TRBD1 covers 9 bases. Sequenced: blood. The CDR3 sequence is CASSAYRGLNTGELFF. CDR3 bases: TGTGCCAGCAGCGCGTACAGGGGGCTGAACACCGGGGAGCTGTTTTTT.